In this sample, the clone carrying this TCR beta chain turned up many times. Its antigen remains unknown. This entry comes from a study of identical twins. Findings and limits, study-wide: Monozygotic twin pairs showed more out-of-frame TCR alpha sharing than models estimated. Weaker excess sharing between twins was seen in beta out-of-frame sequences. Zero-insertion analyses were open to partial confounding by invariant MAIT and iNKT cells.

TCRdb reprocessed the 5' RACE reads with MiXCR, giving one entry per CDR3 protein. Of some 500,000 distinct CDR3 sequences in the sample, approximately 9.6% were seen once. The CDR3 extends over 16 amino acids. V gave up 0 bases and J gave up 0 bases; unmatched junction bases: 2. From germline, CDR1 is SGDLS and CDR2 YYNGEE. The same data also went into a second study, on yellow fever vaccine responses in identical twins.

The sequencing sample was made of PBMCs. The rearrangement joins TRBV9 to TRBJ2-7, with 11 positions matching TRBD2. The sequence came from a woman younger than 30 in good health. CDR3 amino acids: CASSVASGRSSYEQYF. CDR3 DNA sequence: TGTGCCAGCAGCGTAGCTAGCGGGAGGAGCTCCTACGAGCAGTACTTC.